Described below is a single TCR beta chain sequence and its context. Antigen unknown. The source of the sample is a study of T cell responses to AZD1222 COVID-19 vaccine. At the level of the study: Both about-4-week and about-12-week second-dose recipients were combined. Study-wide points: The repertoires were collected only after the peak T cell response. With dominance at 160-218 and 743-854, vaccine-associated CD4 TCRs spanned spike. Spike-specific TCR breadth and depth rose after two AZD1222 doses.

The germline V gene has CDR1 SNHLY and CDR2 FYNNEI. V shed 7 bases and J 7 bases; nucleotides not matched to a gene: 8. There are 14 residues in the CDR3. Sequenced by immunoSEQ multiplex PCR; TCRdb stores in-frame clones only, minus some. In the table there are 75,000 to 100,000 clones, around nine tenths of which are singletons. Specimen: peripheral blood, collected on day 0 of AZD1222 vaccination. The receptor comes from an adult in good health. The chain has TRBV2 and TRBJ1-4; TRBD1 matches at 8 bases. Here the CDR3 DNA reads TGTGCCAGCAATTTCAGGGGGCGGGTTGAAAAACTGTTTTTT. It is translated as CASNFRGRVEKLFF. Complete variable domain (other parts from reference TRBV2 and TRBJ1-4): EPEVTQTPSHQVTQMGQEVILRCVPISNHLYFYWYRQILGQKVEFLVSFYNNEISEKSEIFDDQFSVERPDGSNFTLKIRSTKLEDSAMYFCASNFRGRVEKLFFGSGTQLSVL.